These 10 T cell receptor beta chains were all obtained from the same sample, sequenced in a study of Ad26.COV2.S vaccination and SARS-CoV-2 variants. Profiled with immunoSEQ multiplex PCR; TCRdb holds only in-frame clones, not every one. This sample has 300,000 to 350,000 clones; 90% occur once, and the top ten carry roughly 6%. As to treatment: around 19 received Ad26.COV2.S at low or high dose, single or two shots; about 5 received placebo; per-sample allocation not given. Specimens were obtained on day 63 following the first vaccine or placebo injection. Material: peripheral blood, obtained in a trial of Ad26.COV2.S vaccine versus placebo. The receptor source for this set is a person between 18 and 65 years old who received the Ad26.COV2.S COVID-19 vaccine or a placebo.

The rearrangement uses TRBV9 and TRBJ2-5; the D gene is possibly TRBD1 (5 bases). This CDR3 contains 15 residues. Looked up from germline, CDR1 is SGDLS and CDR2 is YYNGEE. Trimming cost V 4 bases and J 5 bases, with 18 bases left between them. This CDR3 reads CASSPNTGAGETQYF. As DNA, the CDR3 is TGTGCCAGCAGCCCCAACACAGGAGCTGGGGAGACCCAGTACTTC.

This clone has more than one count but fewer than ten. Distinct nucleotide sequences in the sample also encode this CDR3. The chain has TRBV7-2 and TRBJ2-1; 12 bases map to TRBD2. Losses at the gene ends were 5 bases for V and 5 bases for J; bases not matched to a gene: 4. CDR3 length equals 15 residues. CDR1 and CDR2 from the germline V gene are SGHTA and FQGNSA. This CDR3 is CASSPGLAGNNEQFF. In DNA, the CDR3 is TGTGCCAGCAGCCCCGGACTAGCGGGGAACAATGAGCAGTTCTTC. Together with reference TRBV7-2 and TRBJ2-1, the CDR3 gives the full variable domain: GAGVSQSPSNKVTEKGKDVELRCDPISGHTALYWYRQSLGQGLEFLIYFQGNSAPDKSGLPSDRFSAERTGGSVSTLTIQRTQQEDSAVYLCASSPGLAGNNEQFFGPGTRLTVL.

This chain connects TRBV4-2 to TRBJ1-3, with a weak D call TRBD1 (5 bases). The V end was cut by 0 bases, the J end by 0 bases, with 21 bases between. Per the germline V gene, CDR1 is LGHNA and CDR2 is YNFKEQ. The length of the CDR3 is 20 residues. This CDR3 reads CASSQDLRQGNVGSGNTIYF. The CDR3 DNA reads as TGTGCCAGCAGCCAAGATCTCCGGCAGGGTAACGTGGGCTCTGGAAACACCATATATTTT.

J is TRBJ2-5 and V is TRBV3-1 (or the pseudogene TRBV3-2); D is perhaps TRBD2 (7 bases). This CDR3 is built from 13 residues. The germline V and J ends were trimmed by 6 bases and 5 bases, with 13 bases remaining between them. CDR1 LGHDT and CDR2 YNNKEL come from the germline V gene (reference sequence). The CDR3 nucleotides read TGTGCCAGCAGACAGGGAGGGGGGGAGACCCAGTACTTC. Protein: CASRQGGGETQYF.

The rearrangement links TRBV6-2 or TRBV6-3 to TRBJ2-1, with D hard to call. The V gene lost 2 bases and the J gene lost 0 bases, with 8 bases spanning the gap. The germline CDR1 and CDR2 sequences are MNHEY and SVGEGT. There are 15 residues in the CDR3. The CDR3 region has the DNA TGTGCCAGCAGTTACGGGGTTAGCTCCTACAATGAGCAGTTCTTC. The encoded protein is CASSYGVSSYNEQFF.

The chain couples TRBV6-5 to TRBJ2-6, with unresolved D. Trimming left V 6 bases short and J 2 bases short, with 11 bases between. This CDR3 is built from 15 residues. The V gene's germline CDR1 is MNHEY and CDR2 SVGAGI. The CDR3 reads CASSYDQTGANVLTF. CDR3 sequence (DNA): TGTGCCAGCAGCTACGACCAAACTGGGGCCAACGTCCTGACTTTC.

The chain links TRBV9 to TRBJ2-2; 9 bases are a match to TRBD2. The ends lost 2 bases at V and 6 bases at J; junction bases unmatched: 5. Germline values: CDR1 SGDLS, CDR2 YYNGEE. The CDR3 length is 15 residues. This CDR3 reads CASSVSLAGSGELFF. In DNA form, the CDR3 reads TGTGCCAGCAGCGTCAGCCTAGCGGGATCCGGGGAGCTGTTTTTT.

V and J are TRBV5-1 and TRBJ2-2; the match to TRBD2 covers 8 bases. The CDR3 sequence is 16 residues long. Per the germline V gene, CDR1 is SGHRS and CDR2 is YFSETQ. V lost 0 bases, J lost 4 bases, and 5 bases stayed unmatched. CDR3 nucleotide sequence: TGCGCCAGCAGCTTGGTACTAGCGGCGAGCACCGGGGAGCTGTTTTTT. Residues: CASSLVLAASTGELFF.

This chain joins TRBV9 and TRBJ2-7; D call uncertain. Looked up from germline, CDR1 is SGDLS and CDR2 is YYNGEE. The CDR3 is 14 amino acids. The germline V and J ends were trimmed by 1 base and 0 bases, with 8 bases remaining between them. This CDR3 reads CASSVRALSYEQYF. In nucleotides, the CDR3 is TGTGCCAGCAGCGTAAGGGCGCTCTCCTACGAGCAGTACTTC.

The rearrangement joins TRBV10-3 to TRBJ1-2; D remains unclear. Trimming took 7 bases from V and 5 from J, leaving 23 bases between them. Germline values: CDR1 ENHRY, CDR2 SYGVKD. This CDR3 contains 16 residues. The CDR3 DNA reads TGTGCCATCACCCGCTCATCGGTGGGCTGGGAGTATGGCTACACCTTC. It codes for CAITRSSVGWEYGYTF.